Below, one T cell receptor (beta chain) is given with its context. A constant-region primer served to make TCR beta cDNA from approximately 490 ng total RNA. Libraries of TCR beta came from three nested multiplex PCR rounds with slightly modified ARM-PCR. The first two PCR rounds, approximately 11 cycles each, used TRBV1-TRBV30 forward primers and a C-beta reverse primer. MiXCR was run by TCRdb on the multiplex PCR reads, yielding one entry per CDR3 protein. The sample records 320,000 or so distinct CDR3 sequences, 65% being singletons. The germline V gene has CDR1 MNHEY and CDR2 SVGAGI. CDR3 length equals 14 residues. The germline V and J ends were trimmed by 4 bases and 6 bases, with 13 bases remaining between them. This specimen comes from a study of tumor-infiltrating lymphocytes in primary liver carcinoma. Study details: Patients of both sexes were 30 to 69 years old. In every tissue type, samples returned a similar yield of roughly 3.5 to 8 million productive TCRbeta reads.

For blood RNA, unsorted whole blood served as the source, and germline DNA was extracted too. Patients showed chronic HBV infection and an absence of prior treatment. The TCR sequence derives from a middle-aged man with primary liver carcinoma and hepatitis B virus infection. The chain carries TRBV6-5 and TRBJ2-1; perhaps D is TRBD1 or TRBD2 (5 bases each). Sequenced material: peripheral blood. The CDR3 nucleotides read TGTGCCAGCAGTTTCTCGAGAGGGACCAATGAGCAGTTCTTC. Amino acid sequence: CASSFSRGTNEQFF.